This T cell receptor (beta chain) was profiled in a study of cytomegalovirus exposure and HLA in healthy donors. Points from the study as a whole: Information on immune exposure was restricted to one variable (CMV serostatus). Fewer N-insertions (relative to the approximately 700-donor mean) were reportedly seen in an Asian-associated ancestry cluster in a later analysis.

The V and J ends lost 0 bases and 8 bases, in that order; junction bases with no gene match: 15. The CDR3 is made up of 16 amino acids. Germline V lookup: CDR1 SQVTM, CDR2 ANQGSEA. Remarks on this clone: Its antigen is unidentified.

Primers included in the PCR were 60 Vbeta and 13 Jbeta primers. Profiling relied on immunoSEQ multiplex PCR, and the TCRdb table lists in-frame clones only, not all of them. This table has about 200,000 clones, 60% to 85% appearing once. The rearrangement links TRBV29-1 to TRBJ1-2, with 7 bases lining up with TRBD1. Sequencing used PBMCs. This receptor was identified in a girl aged 10 to 17 in good health and CMV-seropositive. CDR3: CSVEDRAPDRVGGYTF. As DNA, the CDR3 is TGCAGCGTTGAAGACCGTGCCCCAGACAGGGTAGGAGGCTACACCTTC.